A single sample is the source of the 21 T cell receptor beta chains below, sequenced in a study of blood T cell repertoires in COVID-19 (TCRdb year 2020). Libraries were constructed by the immunoSEQ multiplex PCR assay. What TCRdb holds here is the immuneACCESS table cut down to in-frame rearrangements. Part of the clones is not present; checked against another copy, under half of the missing clones reflect an unresolved V gene, and the others are unexplained. This sample comprises fewer than 350,000 clones, roughly 93% of them detected only once. Approximately 2.4% of the sample is held by the ten biggest clonotypes. Sequencing input: PBMCs or T cells enriched from blood (not recorded which). The source of these receptors is a woman aged 35 to 49 with acute COVID-19.

The rearrangement uses TRBV4-1 and TRBJ1-4, with 8 positions matching TRBD1. The V and J ends lost 1 base and 8 bases, in that order; junction bases with no gene match: 9. Germline V gene data show CDR1 as MGHRA and CDR2 as YSYEKL. There are 16 residues in the CDR3. The CDR3 sequence: CASSQGDRGPSEKLFF. The CDR3 DNA follows: TGCGCCAGCAGCCAAGGTGACAGGGGACCTTCCGAAAAACTGTTTTTT.

The V and J genes are TRBV7-9 and TRBJ2-3; tentative D call: TRBD2 (6 bases). This CDR3 region has 15 residues. V was shortened by 5 bases and J by 1 base, with 13 bases between the two germline ends. Germline V lookup: CDR1 SEHNR, CDR2 FQNEAQ (reference sequence). This CDR3 is CASSTGAGRTDTQYF. In DNA, the CDR3 is TGTGCCAGCAGCACCGGAGCGGGCCGCACAGATACGCAGTATTTT.

This clone was counted once. The chain carries TRBV7-9 and TRBJ1-1; 9 bases agree with TRBD1. The trim removed 5 bases at V and 11 bases at J, leaving 9 bases unmatched. From germline, CDR1 is SEHNR and CDR2 FQNEAQ (reference sequence). The CDR3 runs 13 residues. CDR3 sequence reads: CASSHGQGRNAFF. Here the CDR3 DNA reads TGTGCCAGCAGCCATGGACAGGGGCGAAACGCTTTCTTT.

The chain has TRBV28 and TRBJ2-7; TRBD1 matches 11 bases. The ends lost 6 bases at V and 6 bases at J; junction bases unmatched: 10. The CDR3 totals 15 residues. Germline V lookup: CDR1 MDHEN, CDR2 SYDVKM. DNA for the CDR3: TGTGCCAGCAGGTCCGGGACAGGGGGAAAGGGCGAGCAGTACTTC. Its translation is CASRSGTGGKGEQYF. Using reference TRBV28 and TRBJ2-7 for the parts outside the CDR3, the full variable domain is DVKVTQSSRYLVKRTGEKVFLECVQDMDHENMFWYRQDPGLGLRLIYFSYDVKMKEKGDIPEGYSVSREKKERFSLILESASTNQTSMYLCASRSGTGGKGEQYFGPGTRLTVT.

The rearrangement joins TRBV3-1 (or the pseudogene TRBV3-2) to TRBJ2-5; the D is unclear. Germline V CDR1 and CDR2: LGHDT, YNNKEL (reference sequence). This CDR3 has 14 residues. Trimming removed 0 bases at V and 2 bases at J, with 7 bases between. The CDR3 DNA is TGTGCCAGCAGCCAAGATCGAGCACAAGAGACCCAGTACTTC. As protein: CASSQDRAQETQYF.

The rearrangement uses TRBV27 and TRBJ2-3; TRBD2 matches at 7 bases. Germline CDR1 MNHEY, CDR2 SMNVEV (reference sequence). J gave up 0 bases and V 5 bases, and 11 bases lay outside the gene matches. The CDR3 loop spans 17 amino acids. The CDR3 loop reads CASSTGGGVGSTDTQYF. The DNA of the CDR3 is TGTGCCAGCAGTACCGGCGGGGGTGTTGGTAGCACAGATACGCAGTATTTT.

The V call is TRBV7-2, the J call TRBJ2-3, with D possibly being TRBD2 (6 bases). The CDR3 is 13 amino acids. Germline V gives CDR1 SGHTA, CDR2 FQGNSA. With 4 bases removed from V and 4 bases from J, the gap between germline ends came to 9 bases. The CDR3, as DNA: TGTGCCAGCAGCTCCGGACTATCAGATACGCAGTATTTT. It specifies CASSSGLSDTQYF. Full variable domain (missing parts from reference TRBV7-2 and TRBJ2-3): GAGVSQSPSNKVTEKGKDVELRCDPISGHTALYWYRQSLGQGLEFLIYFQGNSAPDKSGLPSDRFSAERTGGSVSTLTIQRTQQEDSAVYLCASSSGLSDTQYFGPGTRLTVL.

A note on this clone: Other DNA sequences in this specimen translate into the identical CDR3. This chain uses TRBV2 with TRBJ1-1; D is unresolved. The CDR3 length is 13 residues. Trimming pared 2 bases from V and 0 bases from J, leaving 4 bases between. Germline V gene sequence: CDR1 SNHLY, CDR2 FYNNEI. In DNA form, the CDR3 reads TGTGCCAGCAGTGAATATATGAACACTGAAGCTTTCTTT. Amino acid sequence: CASSEYMNTEAFF.

The gene calls are TRBV27 and TRBJ1-2; TRBD1 agrees at 8 bases. V lost 2 bases to trimming and J lost 6 bases; unmatched junction nucleotides: 5. The CDR3 consists of 14 residues. Germline assignment: CDR1 MNHEY and CDR2 SMNVEV (reference sequence). The CDR3 reads CASSLDRTGNGYTF. The DNA of the CDR3 is TGTGCCAGCAGTTTAGACCGGACAGGGAATGGCTACACCTTC.

The V call is TRBV5-1, the J call TRBJ2-1, with unresolved D. The CDR3 is 11 amino acids. Germline CDR1 SGHRS, CDR2 YFSETQ. V lost 4 bases and J 5 bases, leaving 4 bases between the germline ends. The CDR3, as DNA: TGCGCCAGCAGCGACAACAATGAGCAGTTCTTC. Its translation is CASSDNNEQFF.

This sequence joins TRBV3-1 (or the pseudogene TRBV3-2) and TRBJ1-1, with D tentatively TRBD1 (6 bases). CDR1 is LGHDT and CDR2 is YNNKEL in the germline V gene (reference sequence). V shed 2 bases and J shed 0 bases, with 19 bases lying between them. This CDR3 is 18 amino acids long. For the CDR3, the DNA is TGTGCCAGCAGCCAAAGGCCCCCCGGGGGGCGTATGAACACTGAAGCTTTCTTT. This gives the protein CASSQRPPGGRMNTEAFF.

The chain joins TRBV11-2 to TRBJ1-5; 11 bases match TRBD1. The CDR3 runs to 14 residues. Germline V lookup: CDR1 SGHAT, CDR2 FQNNGV. V gave up 5 bases and J gave up 6 bases; unmatched junction bases: 3. CDR3 DNA sequence: TGTGCCAGCAGCGGCGGGACAGGGGGTCAGCCCCAGCATTTT. Protein: CASSGGTGGQPQHF. The whole variable domain, remainder taken from reference TRBV11-2 and TRBJ1-5, is EAGVAQSPRYKIIEKRQSVAFWCNPISGHATLYWYQQILGQGPKLLIQFQNNGVVDDSQLPKDRFSAERLKGVDSTLKIQPAKLEDSAVYLCASSGGTGGQPQHFGDGTRLSIL.

The V call is TRBV19, the J call TRBJ1-6; a weak D match, TRBD1 (6 bases). CDR3 size: 14 residues. CDR1 is LNHDA and CDR2 is SQIVND in the germline V gene (reference sequence). The V gene lost 4 bases and the J gene lost 5 bases, with 9 bases spanning the gap. For the CDR3, the DNA is TGTGCCAGTAGTAAGGGACAACATAATTCACCCCTCCACTTT. It specifies CASSKGQHNSPLHF.

The chain is built from TRBV5-4 and TRBJ2-6; D gene ambiguous. The germline V and J ends were trimmed by 9 bases and 0 bases, with 10 bases remaining between them. The CDR3 covers 14 residues. Germline V lookup: CDR1 SGHNT, CDR2 YYREEE (reference sequence). The CDR3 DNA reads as TGTGCCAAGACTCCCTTCTCTGGGGCCAACGTCCTGACTTTC. Its protein is CAKTPFSGANVLTF. The full variable domain, with the rest looked up from reference TRBV5-4 and TRBJ2-6, is ETGVTQSPTHLIKTRGQQVTLRCSSQSGHNTVSWYQQALGQGPQFIFQYYREEENGRGNFPPRFSGLQFPNYSSELNVNALELDDSALYLCAKTPFSGANVLTFGAGSRLTVL.

The rearrangement links TRBV18 to TRBJ1-1; D possibly corresponds to TRBD1 (6 bases). V shed 6 bases and J shed 1 base, with 18 bases lying between them. Germline values: CDR1 KGHSH, CDR2 LQKENI. The CDR3 extends over 16 amino acids. The CDR3 region has the DNA TGTGCCAGCTCCCCTTACCCGGACAGCCCGAACACTGAAGCTTTCTTT. Translation: CASSPYPDSPNTEAFF.

The rearrangement joins TRBV14 to TRBJ1-1; a possible D gene is TRBD1 (6 bases). Germline CDR1 reads SGHDN; CDR2 reads FVKESK. V shed 4 bases and J shed 0 bases, with 12 bases lying between them. This CDR3 contains 15 residues. CDR3 DNA sequence: TGTGCCAGCAGCCCACTGACAGGCCTGAACACTGAAGCTTTCTTT. It is translated as CASSPLTGLNTEAFF.

This chain connects TRBV3-1 (or the pseudogene TRBV3-2) to TRBJ1-3; 7 bases match TRBD1. Germline lookup yields CDR1 LGHDT and CDR2 YNNKEL (reference sequence). CDR3 length: 17 amino acids. Trimming removed 3 bases from V and 2 bases from J; junction bases left unmatched: 10. The CDR3 nucleotides read TGTGCCAGCAGCCATAGACAGGGCGCTATCGCTGGAAACACCATATATTTT. Amino acids: CASSHRQGAIAGNTIYF.

The CDR3 sequence is CASSQESSGTGGRADTQYF. The CDR3 region has the DNA TGCGCCAGCAGCCAGGAATCCTCCGGGACAGGGGGCCGGGCAGATACGCAGTATTTT. V and J are TRBV4-3 and TRBJ2-3; 12 bases agree with TRBD1. Germline CDR1 and CDR2: LGHNA and YSLEER. This CDR3 spans 19 amino acids. V shed 3 bases and J 4 bases; nucleotides not matched to a gene: 14.

This chain uses TRBV20-1 with TRBJ1-1; D remains ambiguous. This CDR3 is 11 amino acids long. The V gene's germline CDR1 is DFQATT and CDR2 SNEGSKA (reference sequence). Trimming pared 5 bases from V and 0 bases from J, leaving 4 bases between. In DNA form, the CDR3 reads TGCAGTGCTGTCATGAACACTGAAGCTTTCTTT. Protein product: CSAVMNTEAFF.

The chain combines TRBV2 with TRBJ2-1; 11 nucleotides line up with TRBD2. V shed 7 bases and J 13 bases; nucleotides not matched to a gene: 12. The CDR3 loop spans 14 amino acids. The germline gives CDR1 SNHLY, CDR2 FYNNEI. The CDR3 region is CASIGELAGVRQFF. The DNA of the CDR3 is TGTGCCAGCATTGGTGAACTAGCGGGAGTTCGTCAGTTCTTC. Supplemented by reference TRBV2 and TRBJ2-1, the full variable domain reads EPEVTQTPSHQVTQMGQEVILRCVPISNHLYFYWYRQILGQKVEFLVSFYNNEISEKSEIFDDQFSVERPDGSNFTLKIRSTKLEDSAMYFCASIGELAGVRQFFGPGTRLTVL.

The rearrangement uses TRBV24-1 and TRBJ1-6, with D possibly matching TRBD1 (6 bases). Germline V gene sequence: CDR1 KGHDR, CDR2 SFDVKD. The CDR3 is 13 residues long. Trimming removed 9 bases from V and 6 bases from J, with 11 bases in between. The CDR3 protein is CATQGNSNSPLHF. The CDR3 nucleotides are TGTGCCACCCAGGGGAACTCTAATTCACCCCTCCACTTT.